This TCR beta chain is from a study of cytomegalovirus exposure and HLA in healthy donors (dated by TCRdb to 2016 to 2017). In terms of the full investigation: An earlier analysis of approximately 590 of the donors reported roughly 300 Gb of sequence data and 117 million unique TCR beta sequences from 150 million to 200 million T cells. To predict cytomegalovirus infection status, the study brought together high-throughput TCR immunosequencing, statistical association of individual TCRs with disease status, and machine learning. Class I and class II HLA loci were covered by the typing at four-digit resolution. The number of typed donors differed by locus: roughly 629-640 for A, B, C, DRB1 and DQB1; 522 for DQA1; about 600 for DPA1; and 400 to 480 for DPB1. Donor age, sex, ethnicity and CMV serostatus were collected together with the repertoire data. Every repertoire in the discovery cohort had been generated on one and the same sequencing platform. Across about 370 genotyped donors of the cohort, an average of about 240,000 unique TCR beta nucleotide sequences per donor were sequenced, and around 20% of those sequences were non-productive. Besides the first cohort of some 670 subjects, a separate validation cohort made up of around 120 different subjects was used. The aim of the study was to test whether cataloging public T cell receptors could identify signatures of past pathogen exposure. An earlier analysis of roughly 600 of the donors used high-throughput TCR beta sequencing to judge whether each TCR beta V gene segment behaved as functional or pseudogenic. A later analysis re-examined previously published TCR beta repertoires from roughly 720 donors and added high-resolution HLA genotyping to investigate patterns of TCR occurrence. The study used immunosequencing to profile the T cell repertoires of approximately 640 subjects and linked those repertoires to cytomegalovirus serostatus. Rather than using new phenotypic data, the later analysis identified candidate immune exposures from TCR beta sequences and from how often those sequences occurred across donors. An early release that covered 640 HLA-typed donors contained approximately 300 gigabases of sequencing data and some 87 million unique TCR sequences. Roughly five DR-DQ haplotypes were handled as single units for association and clustering, since linkage in the cohort was strong. A later genetic analysis took genome-wide SNP genotypes for about 60% of the roughly 670 donors and used that subset as a discovery cohort. Of the 300 to 500 genotyped donors, approximately 80% were placed in the genetic ancestry cluster associated with self-reported Caucasian donors.

In total, approximately 610 healthy bone marrow donors made up the cohort. All cohort members were sampled while nominally healthy, although unrecorded immune exposures were likely present. The donor was CMV seropositive and belonged to the group of over 250 seropositive cohort members. A peripheral blood sample was provided by each donor, and peripheral blood mononuclear cells were used for TCR beta sequencing. Genomic DNA extraction from the blood cell samples was performed with the Qiagen DNeasy Blood Extraction Kit. Between the V and J ends, shortened by 1 base and 10 bases respectively, the junction contains 13 bases. The germline V gene (reference sequence) provides CDR1 SEHNR and CDR2 FQNEAQ. Taken from cysteine to phenylalanine, the CDR3 has 13 residues. The only DNA kept is the CDR3, 39 bases in frame from the first base. With respect to this clone: Its antigen remains unidentified. No base-level quality is on record; no much larger clone is a single base apart.

The library was produced with the immunoSEQ multiplex PCR assay. For the multiplex PCR, a mixture combining 60 forward primers for TCR Vbeta segments and 13 reverse primers for TCR Jbeta segments was used. The CDR3 region of rearranged TCR beta genes was amplified from genomic DNA by a multiplex PCR assay. The amplified TCR beta libraries were sequenced on the Illumina HiSeq System as 87-base-pair reads. The authors' analysis ran thus. A later analysis counted around 72 million unique TCR beta chains across the 640 or so repertoires, and 10 million to 11 million of these chains were shared by at least two donors. Raw reads were error-corrected and collapsed into unique sequences with a nearest-neighbor algorithm that merged closely related sequences to remove PCR and sequencing errors. Alignment of CDR3 sequences to IMGT reference sequences was used to assign V, D and J gene segments. Each retained sequence needed at least a six-nucleotide match to both a V gene segment and a J gene segment. Rearrangements were called productive when the CDR3 lacked stop codons and stayed in frame with V and J; all others were non-productive. Following IMGT convention, CDR3 was defined as the stretch from the second conserved V-encoded cysteine up to the conserved J-encoded phenylalanine. Sequences without an unambiguous match to a single V gene segment were excluded from the earlier analysis of several hundred of the donors. An earlier analysis of some 610 of the donors called V segments functional above 56.7% productive rearrangements and segregating when the between-donor standard deviation exceeded 5%. To diagnose cytomegalovirus status from the catalog of TCR beta chain sequences, a statistical classification framework was built. A later analysis assigned V and J genes by comparing TCR nucleotide sequences with IMGT/GENE-DB human TR gene sequences. A later analysis assigned CDR3 sequences and most-parsimonious VDJ recombination scenarios with the TCRdist pipeline. In a later analysis, each TCR beta chain was defined by its CDR3 amino acid sequence together with its V-gene family, and reads without a unique V-gene family were excluded. A later analysis removed 500 to 600 highly shared, low-generation-probability nucleotide sequences to deal with suspected cross-contamination and a sequencing artifact. For each public chain, a later analysis derived a clonal expansion index from normalized ranks of inferred template counts within each repertoire. In a later analysis, generation probabilities were computed with a VDJ recombination model fitted to out-of-frame rearrangements, and the resulting probabilities were checked against IGoR. In a later analysis, TCR-TCR, TCR-HLA and TCR-CMV co-occurrence was scored with hypergeometric tests, and a repertoire-size bias correction was applied to TCR pairs. False discovery rates were estimated in a later analysis by permuting HLA or CMV assignments 20 times. A later analysis grouped co-occurring TCRs with DBSCAN, adding TCRdist sequence similarity when clustering within HLA-allele-positive subsets. For co-occurrence clustering, repertoires with fewer than 30,000 or more than 120,000 public chains were excluded, along with four or five repertoires with anomalous nucleotide sharing. TCRdb carries this immuneACCESS record with in-frame sequences only. Its versions omit some clonotypes, under half of them owing to an unresolved V gene in the studies checked, with the rest unexplained. V, J and clone size are those of that table, while D and trimming were read from the DNA. Recorded for this sample are more than 80,000 clones; about four fifths of them occurred a single time. Roughly 3% of the sample comes from the top ten.

Broad study findings and their caveats: HLA typing was unavailable for some donors at each locus, so association tests used only the typed subset. A later analysis found that most CMV-associated TCR beta chains appeared HLA-restricted, with HLA associations seemingly driven largely by CMV exposure. In a later genetic analysis, a missense DCLRE1C variant was associated with V-gene and J-gene trimming of TCR beta chains, and the association was replicated in an independent cohort. Sequencing depth was assumed to be roughly uniform across donors in the presence/absence analyses, though that assumption may not hold. Compared with equally common non-associated chains, HLA-associated TCR beta chains in a later analysis were more clonally expanded and had lower generation probabilities. In a later analysis, the rate of TCR association differed among HLA loci, with DRB1 alleles having the most associated TCRs and HLA-C alleles having the fewest. A further reported finding was that TCR beta sequences accurately predicted the HLA-A and HLA-B alleles for most subjects in the first cohort. The cohort was sequenced for TCR beta chains only, and without alpha or paired-chain data the features that could be detected were limited. Specific HLA alleles were associated with around 18,000 TCR beta sequences at a false discovery rate of 0.05 in a later analysis. In an earlier analysis of several hundred of the donors, most TCR beta V segments were observed in productive rearrangements about 87% or about 30% of the time, broadly matching IMGT annotations. A group of highly shared sequence variants was considered likely to be a technical artifact of the sequencing pipeline. Because counts were too low, roughly 17 rarely observed V segments, including chromosome 9 orphons, were left out of the earlier analysis of a few hundred of the donors. The authors suggested that the approach could potentially be extended to other disease states and immunological phenotypes. When HLA alleles, especially DR and DQ, strongly co-occurred, TCR associations were difficult to assign to individual alleles. Several of the top co-occurrence clusters appeared to be linked to parvovirus B19, influenza, CMV and Epstein-Barr virus, according to a later analysis. Most TCR sequences were seen in very few donors, while some public TCRs were found in many individuals. The only immune exposure information available for the cohort was CMV serostatus. Some IMGT-functional V segments, including TRBV6-2 and TRBV6-3, could not be distinguished by the 87-base-pair reads and were therefore excluded. In vitro tests confirmed that three of the cytomegalovirus-associated TCR beta chains recognize cytomegalovirus antigens. Compared with the roughly 720-donor mean, donors in an Asian-associated ancestry cluster had fewer N-insertions in productive TCRs, according to a later genetic analysis. A total of 164 TCR beta chains were listed by the study as associated with cytomegalovirus. Linkage disequilibrium might explain the correlated functional status among segregating V segments, but an unknown experimental factor could not be ruled out. Cytomegalovirus status was reported to be diagnosed by the classifier with high specificity and sensitivity in both the original and validation cohorts.

This sequence originates from a female donor in good health and CMV-seropositive. Sequenced sample: PBMCs. The chain is made from TRBV7-9 and TRBJ1-1; no D gene call is confident. The nucleotide sequence is TGTGCCAGCAGCTTAGACCAGGTGGAAGGAGCTTTCTTT. Translation gives CASSLDQVEGAFF.